What follows are 7 T cell receptor beta chains derived from one specimen sequenced in a study of response to subunit inactivated influenza vaccine. TCRdb reprocessed the RT-PCR reads via MiXCR and lists one record per CDR3 protein. The sample comprises roughly 180,000 distinct CDR3 sequences, around 9.2% of which are singletons, and about a tenth rests with the top ten. Here the sequenced sample was non-naive T cells sorted from PBMCs, taken on the day of vaccination. Receptor source: a man in his forties or fifties who received an inactivated influenza vaccine.

This chain links TRBV4-3 with TRBJ1-6, with a possible D match to TRBD1 (6 bases). CDR1 and CDR2 from the germline V gene are LGHNA and YSLEER. Deletions cut 4 bases from V and 7 bases from J, with 17 bases between. CDR3 length: 16 amino acids. Written as DNA, the CDR3 is TGCGCCAGCAGCCTAAGTGGGGGGCCGGCCAATTCACCCCTCCACTTT. Protein: CASSLSGGPANSPLHF.

V is TRBV12-3 or TRBV12-4 and J is TRBJ2-5; 14 bases map to TRBD2. There are 16 residues in the CDR3. V shed 4 bases, J shed 5 bases, and the junction held 6 bases outside the gene matches. CDR3 sequence (DNA): TGTGCCAGCAGTTCCAGACTAGCGGGGGGGCGGGAGACCCAGTACTTC. Amino acids: CASSSRLAGGRETQYF.

This clonotype was detected many times. This chain uses TRBV24-1 with TRBJ2-1; 15 positions agree with TRBD2. The CDR3 is made up of 19 amino acids. Germline V gives CDR1 KGHDR, CDR2 SFDVKD. Trimming cost V 4 bases and J 2 bases; bases outside gene matches: 8. The DNA for the CDR3 is TGTGCCACCAGTGAGAGAGTGGGACTAGCGGGGGGAGCCTACAATGAGCAGTTCTTC. Translated: CATSERVGLAGGAYNEQFF.

This clonotype was picked up a small number of times. The genes are TRBV7-2 and TRBJ2-5; D call uncertain. The CDR3 totals 15 residues. In germline, CDR1 is SGHTA, CDR2 FQGNSA. With 5 bases removed from V and 5 bases from J, the gap between germline ends came to 18 bases. The CDR3 coding sequence is TGTGCCAGCAGCACCCCGACAAGGCGTAGGGAGACCCAGTACTTC. It codes for CASSTPTRRRETQYF.

This chain links TRBV3-1 with TRBJ1-1; TRBD1 is a possible D gene (5 bases). CDR3 length: 14 amino acids. Trimming removed 3 bases at V and 11 bases at J, with 19 bases between. CDR1 is LGHDT, CDR2 YNNKEL, per germline (reference sequence). CDR3: CASSHKGHASGAFF. CDR3 coding DNA: TGTGCCAGCAGCCACAAAGGACACGCGTCTGGGGCTTTCTTT.

V and J are TRBV11-2 and TRBJ2-3; D perhaps matches TRBD2 (6 bases). CDR1 SGHAT and CDR2 FQNNGV come from the germline V gene. Between the trimmed V and J ends, which lost 5 bases and 3 bases, there was a span of 12 bases. The CDR3 runs 14 residues. The CDR3 coding sequence is TGTGCCAGCAGCGCCGCGGGACGAACAGATACGCAGTATTTT. The encoded protein is CASSAAGRTDTQYF.

The rearrangement links TRBV27 to TRBJ2-3; D may correspond to TRBD1 or TRBD2 (5 bases each). The CDR3 length is 16 residues. V dropped 0 bases and J dropped 1 base, with 11 bases sitting between them. Germline V gene data show CDR1 as MNHEY and CDR2 as SMNVEV (reference sequence). CDR3 DNA: TGTGCCAGCAGTTTATCGAGGGGATGGGGCACAGATACGCAGTATTTT. It encodes CASSLSRGWGTDTQYF.